The T cell receptor (beta chain) under discussion was sequenced for a study of technical replicates of blood from several donors. V was pared by 6 bases and J by 8 bases, with 10 bases of the junction left unmatched. Germline CDR1 and CDR2: MNHNY and SVGAGI (reference sequence). There are 15 residues in the CDR3. Data came from immunoSEQ multiplex PCR; TCRdb stores just in-frame clones and leaves some out. Of around 81,000 clones in the sample, roughly four fifths were seen once. Sequenced sample: PBMCs. The TCR was taken from a human donor in good health. Some clones in this sample may be carry-over from other donors' samples. The chain combines TRBV6-6 with TRBJ2-1; 10 bases agree with TRBD2. Written as DNA, the CDR3 is TGTGCCAGCAGCCTCCTAACTAGCGGGATCGATGAGCAGTTCTTC. Its protein is CASSLLTSGIDEQFF.